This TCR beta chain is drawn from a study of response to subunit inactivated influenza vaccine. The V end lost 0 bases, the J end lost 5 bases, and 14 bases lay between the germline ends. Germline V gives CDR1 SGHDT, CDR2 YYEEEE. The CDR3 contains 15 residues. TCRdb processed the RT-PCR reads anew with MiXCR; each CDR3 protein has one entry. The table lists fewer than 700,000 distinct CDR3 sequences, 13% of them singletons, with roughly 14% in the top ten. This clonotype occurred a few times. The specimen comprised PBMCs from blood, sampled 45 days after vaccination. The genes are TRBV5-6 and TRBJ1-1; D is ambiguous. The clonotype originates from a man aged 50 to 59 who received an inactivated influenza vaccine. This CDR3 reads CASSLASYGRTEAFF. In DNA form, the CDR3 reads TGTGCCAGCAGCTTGGCCTCTTATGGGAGGACTGAAGCTTTCTTT.